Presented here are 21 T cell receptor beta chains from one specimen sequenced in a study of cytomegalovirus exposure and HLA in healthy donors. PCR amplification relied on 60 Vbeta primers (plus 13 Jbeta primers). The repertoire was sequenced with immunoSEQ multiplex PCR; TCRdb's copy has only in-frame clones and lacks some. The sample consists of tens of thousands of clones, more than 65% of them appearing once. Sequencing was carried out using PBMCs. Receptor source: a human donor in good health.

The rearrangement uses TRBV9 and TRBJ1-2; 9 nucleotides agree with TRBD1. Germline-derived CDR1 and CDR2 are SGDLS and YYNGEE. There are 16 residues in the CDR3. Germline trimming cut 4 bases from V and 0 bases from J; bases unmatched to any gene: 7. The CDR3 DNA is TGTGCCAGCAGCCCAGGACAGGGGTGGGCTAACTATGGCTACACCTTC. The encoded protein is CASSPGQGWANYGYTF.

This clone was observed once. CDR3 nucleotides: TGTGCCAGCAGCGGGGGACAGGGAGACATAGGGGATACGCAGTATTTT. Protein product: CASSGGQGDIGDTQYF. The chain carries TRBV7-9 and TRBJ2-3, with 9 positions matching TRBD1. V shed 5 bases and J 6 bases; nucleotides not matched to a gene: 12. The CDR3 consists of 16 residues. Germline CDR1 SEHNR, CDR2 FQNEAQ (reference sequence).

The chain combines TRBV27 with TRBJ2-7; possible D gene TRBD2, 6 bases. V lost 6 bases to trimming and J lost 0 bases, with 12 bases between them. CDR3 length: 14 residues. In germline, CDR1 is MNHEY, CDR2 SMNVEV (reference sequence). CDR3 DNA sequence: TGTGCCAGCAGGGGGACTCTGAGCTCCTACGAGCAGTACTTC. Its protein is CASRGTLSSYEQYF.

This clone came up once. The CDR3 DNA is TGTGCCAGCTCGACCCAGGACAGGGGTTCTGGCTACACCTTC. As protein: CASSTQDRGSGYTF. J is TRBJ1-2 and V is TRBV18; 9 bases are a match to TRBD1. Germline V gene sequence: CDR1 KGHSH, CDR2 LQKENI. The CDR3 has 14 residues. The V and J ends lost 6 bases and 7 bases, in that order; junction bases with no gene match: 9.

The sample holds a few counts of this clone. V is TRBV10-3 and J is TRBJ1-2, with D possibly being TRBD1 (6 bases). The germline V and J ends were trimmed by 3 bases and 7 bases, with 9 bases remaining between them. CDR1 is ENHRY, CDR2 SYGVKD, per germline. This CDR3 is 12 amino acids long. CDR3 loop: CAISDRGGGYTF. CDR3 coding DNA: TGTGCCATCAGTGACAGGGGCGGTGGCTACACCTTC.

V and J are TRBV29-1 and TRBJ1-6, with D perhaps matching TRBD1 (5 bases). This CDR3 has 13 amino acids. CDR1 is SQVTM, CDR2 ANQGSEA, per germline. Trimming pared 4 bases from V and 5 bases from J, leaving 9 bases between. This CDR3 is CSVGGDHNSPLHF. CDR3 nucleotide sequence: TGCAGCGTTGGGGGGGATCATAATTCACCCCTCCACTTT.

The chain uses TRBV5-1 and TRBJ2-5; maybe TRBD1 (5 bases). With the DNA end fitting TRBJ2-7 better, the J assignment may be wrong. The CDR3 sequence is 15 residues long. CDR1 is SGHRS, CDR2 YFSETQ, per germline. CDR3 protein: CASSSTRDSSYEQYF. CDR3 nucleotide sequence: TGCGCCAGCAGCTCCACCAGGGATAGCTCCTACGAGCAGTACTTC.

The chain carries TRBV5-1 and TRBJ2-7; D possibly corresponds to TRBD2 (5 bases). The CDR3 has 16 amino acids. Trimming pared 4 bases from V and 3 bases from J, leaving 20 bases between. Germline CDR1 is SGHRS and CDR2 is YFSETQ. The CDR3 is CASSPEGAARYYEQYF. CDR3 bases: TGCGCCAGCAGCCCTGAGGGCGCCGCGAGGTACTACGAGCAGTACTTC.

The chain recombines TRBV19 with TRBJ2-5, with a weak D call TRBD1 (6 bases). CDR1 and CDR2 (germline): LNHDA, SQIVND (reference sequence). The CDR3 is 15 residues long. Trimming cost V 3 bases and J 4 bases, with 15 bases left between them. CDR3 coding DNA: TGTGCCAGTAGTATCTCCCTCCTACAGGGAGAGACCCAGTACTTC. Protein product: CASSISLLQGETQYF.

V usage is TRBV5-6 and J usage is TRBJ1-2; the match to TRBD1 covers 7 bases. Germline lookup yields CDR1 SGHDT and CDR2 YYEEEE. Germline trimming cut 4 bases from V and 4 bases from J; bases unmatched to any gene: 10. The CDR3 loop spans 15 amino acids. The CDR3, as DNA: TGTGCCAGCAGCCCAGTTGACAGGGTGCTCTATGGCTACACCTTC. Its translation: CASSPVDRVLYGYTF.

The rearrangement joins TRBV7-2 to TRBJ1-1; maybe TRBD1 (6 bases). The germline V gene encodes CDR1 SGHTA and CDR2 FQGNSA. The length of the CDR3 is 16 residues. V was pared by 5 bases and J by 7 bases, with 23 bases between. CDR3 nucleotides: TGTGCCAGCAGCCGCCTACAGGGTCAATCACTGATTGAAGCTTTCTTT. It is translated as CASSRLQGQSLIEAFF.

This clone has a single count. The CDR3 protein is CASSPGGREDTQYF. CDR3 nucleotides: TGTGCCAGCTCACCGGGGGGGCGCGAAGATACGCAGTATTTT. This chain connects TRBV18 to TRBJ2-3; tentative D call: TRBD2 (7 bases). The germline V gene encodes CDR1 KGHSH and CDR2 LQKENI. CDR3 length equals 14 residues. Trimming removed 3 bases from V and 5 bases from J, with 12 bases in between.

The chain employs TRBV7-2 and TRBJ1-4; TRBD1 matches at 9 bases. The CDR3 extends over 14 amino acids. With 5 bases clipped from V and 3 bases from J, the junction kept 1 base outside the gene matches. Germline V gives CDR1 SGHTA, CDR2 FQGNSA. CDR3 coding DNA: TGTGCCAGCAGCCGGACAGGGGCTAATGAAAAACTGTTTTTT. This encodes CASSRTGANEKLFF.

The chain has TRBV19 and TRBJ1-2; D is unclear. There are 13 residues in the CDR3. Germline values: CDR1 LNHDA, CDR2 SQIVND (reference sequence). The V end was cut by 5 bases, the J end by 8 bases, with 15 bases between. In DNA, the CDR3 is TGTGCCAGTAGTGGGAGGACCCCAAGAGGCTACACCTTC. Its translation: CASSGRTPRGYTF. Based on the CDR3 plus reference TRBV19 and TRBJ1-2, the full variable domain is DGGITQSPKYLFRKEGQNVTLSCEQNLNHDAMYWYRQDPGQGLRLIYYSQIVNDFQKGDIAEGYSVSREKKESFPLTVTSAQKNPTAFYLCASSGRTPRGYTFGSGTRLTVV.

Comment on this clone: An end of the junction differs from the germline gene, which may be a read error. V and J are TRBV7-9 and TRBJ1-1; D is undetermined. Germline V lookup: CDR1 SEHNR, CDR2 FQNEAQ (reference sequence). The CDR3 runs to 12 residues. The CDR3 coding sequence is TGTTCCAGCAGCTTCATAGTCACTGAAGCTTTCTTT. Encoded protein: CSSSFIVTEAFF.

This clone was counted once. The chain's CDR3 is CASSFLVAGDTGELFF. CDR3 nucleotide sequence: TGCGCCAGCAGCTTTTTGGTAGCGGGAGACACCGGGGAGCTGTTTTTT. The chain is built from TRBV5-1 and TRBJ2-2; 9 bases align to TRBD2. Germline V CDR1 and CDR2: SGHRS, YFSETQ. With V trimmed by 2 bases and J by 3 bases, 5 bases remained unmatched. There are 16 residues in the CDR3.

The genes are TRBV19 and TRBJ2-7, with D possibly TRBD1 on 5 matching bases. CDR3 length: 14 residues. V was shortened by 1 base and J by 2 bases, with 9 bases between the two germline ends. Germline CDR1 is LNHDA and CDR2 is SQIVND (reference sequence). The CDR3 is CASSIGTSTYEQYF. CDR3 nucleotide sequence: TGTGCCAGTAGTATAGGGACAAGTACCTACGAGCAGTACTTC.

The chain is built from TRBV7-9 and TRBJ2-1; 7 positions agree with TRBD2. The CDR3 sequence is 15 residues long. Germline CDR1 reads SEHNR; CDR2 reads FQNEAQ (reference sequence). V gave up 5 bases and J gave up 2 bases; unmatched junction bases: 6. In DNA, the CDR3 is TGTGCCAGCAGCCGATGGGGAGGGACCTACAATGAGCAGTTCTTC. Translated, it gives CASSRWGGTYNEQFF.

The CDR3, as DNA: TGTGCCTGGAGCCCAATACAGGGATTCGGCTCCTATAATTCACCCCTCCACTTT. Its translation is CAWSPIQGFGSYNSPLHF. The chain couples TRBV30 to TRBJ1-6; tentative D call: TRBD1 (6 bases). The germline gives CDR1 GTSNPN, CDR2 SVGIG (reference sequence). The CDR3 totals 18 residues. V lost 3 bases to trimming and J lost 0 bases, with 18 bases between them.

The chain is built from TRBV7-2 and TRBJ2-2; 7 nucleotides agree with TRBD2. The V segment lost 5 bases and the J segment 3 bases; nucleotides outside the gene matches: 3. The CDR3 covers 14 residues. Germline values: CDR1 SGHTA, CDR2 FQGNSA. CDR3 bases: TGTGCCAGCAGCCGCGGGAGCGACACCGGGGAGCTGTTTTTT. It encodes CASSRGSDTGELFF. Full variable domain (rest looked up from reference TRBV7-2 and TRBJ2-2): GAGVSQSPSNKVTEKGKDVELRCDPISGHTALYWYRQSLGQGLEFLIYFQGNSAPDKSGLPSDRFSAERTGGSVSTLTIQRTQQEDSAVYLCASSRGSDTGELFFGEGSRLTVL.

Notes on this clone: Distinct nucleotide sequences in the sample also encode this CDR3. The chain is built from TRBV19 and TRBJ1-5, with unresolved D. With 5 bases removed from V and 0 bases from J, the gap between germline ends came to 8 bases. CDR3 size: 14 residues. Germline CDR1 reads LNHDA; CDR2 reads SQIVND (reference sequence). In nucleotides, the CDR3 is TGTGCCAGTAGTGGGCAGTATAGCAATCAGCCCCAGCATTTT. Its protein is CASSGQYSNQPQHF.